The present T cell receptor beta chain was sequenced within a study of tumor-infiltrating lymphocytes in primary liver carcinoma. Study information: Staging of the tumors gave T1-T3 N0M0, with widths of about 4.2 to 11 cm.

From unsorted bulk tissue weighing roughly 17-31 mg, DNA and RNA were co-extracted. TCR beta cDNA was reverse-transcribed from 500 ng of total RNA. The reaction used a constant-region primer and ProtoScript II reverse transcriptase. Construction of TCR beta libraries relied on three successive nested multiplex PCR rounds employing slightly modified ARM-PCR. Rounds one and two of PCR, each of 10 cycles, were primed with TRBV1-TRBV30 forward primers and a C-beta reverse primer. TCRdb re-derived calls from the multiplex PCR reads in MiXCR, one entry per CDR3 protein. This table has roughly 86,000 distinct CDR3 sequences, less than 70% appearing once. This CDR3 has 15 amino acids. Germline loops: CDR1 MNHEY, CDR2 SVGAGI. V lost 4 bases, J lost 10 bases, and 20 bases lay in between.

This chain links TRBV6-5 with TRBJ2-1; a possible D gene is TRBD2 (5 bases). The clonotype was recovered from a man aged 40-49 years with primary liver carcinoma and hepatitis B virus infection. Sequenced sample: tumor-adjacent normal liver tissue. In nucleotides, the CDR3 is TGTGCCAGCAGTTCCAGGAGGCTCGGTGGTAACGAGCAGTTCTTC. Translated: CASSSRRLGGNEQFF.